These 32 T cell receptor beta chains were all obtained from the same sample, sequenced in a study of human T cells and chemical hapten exposure. Time point described: patch test 3, about 24 weeks after DPC sensitization. Treatment noted: therapeutic diphenylcyclopropenone sensitization with weekly scalp DPC. TCRdb reanalysed the RACE reads using MiXCR and keeps one entry per CDR3 protein. Of tens of thousands of distinct CDR3 sequences in the sample, around an eighth were seen once. The input for sequencing was whole blood, taken in connection with sensitization to the hapten diphenylcyclopropenone (DPC). These receptors came from a man between 25 and 39 years old with alopecia areata. Some clones in this sample may be carry-over from other donors' samples.

This clonotype has just a few counts. V usage is TRBV19 and J usage is TRBJ1-2; possibly TRBD1 for D (5 bases). The germline V gene encodes CDR1 LNHDA and CDR2 SQIVND (reference sequence). V shed 3 bases and J shed 4 bases, with 12 bases lying between them. The CDR3 loop spans 14 amino acids. DNA for the CDR3: TGTGCCAGTAGTATTCCAGGGTGGAGCTATGGCTACACCTTC. Protein: CASSIPGWSYGYTF. The full variable domain, in which reference TRBV19 and TRBJ1-2 provide the parts outside the CDR3, is DGGITQSPKYLFRKEGQNVTLSCEQNLNHDAMYWYRQDPGQGLRLIYYSQIVNDFQKGDIAEGYSVSREKKESFPLTVTSAQKNPTAFYLCASSIPGWSYGYTFGSGTRLTVV.

This clonotype was recorded at least ten times. The chain links TRBV27 to TRBJ2-7; 8 bases fit TRBD2. With V trimmed by 4 bases and J by 7 bases, 12 bases remained unmatched. CDR3 length: 15 amino acids. CDR1 and CDR2 from the germline V gene are MNHEY and SMNVEV (reference sequence). CDR3 in DNA: TGTGCCAGCAGTTGGGACGGGGGGGCAGTTAAGGAGCAGTACTTC. Protein sequence: CASSWDGGAVKEQYF.

The CDR3 nucleotides read TGTGCCAGCAGCCCCCGGGGGAGGATGGATGAAGCTTTCTTT. This gives the protein CASSPRGRMDEAFF. V usage is TRBV9 and J usage is TRBJ1-1; possible D gene TRBD1, 5 bases. Germline V CDR1 and CDR2: SGDLS, YYNGEE. This CDR3 spans 14 amino acids. The V gene lost 4 bases and the J gene lost 7 bases, with 17 bases spanning the gap.

This chain joins TRBV5-1 and TRBJ2-3, with D possibly being TRBD1 (6 bases). Germline CDR1 reads SGHRS; CDR2 reads YFSETQ. Trimming took 1 base from V and 2 from J, leaving 14 bases between them. This CDR3 is 16 amino acids long. This CDR3 is CASSLTGRADTDTQYF. CDR3 coding DNA: TGCGCCAGCAGCTTGACAGGGCGGGCTGACACAGATACGCAGTATTTT.

This clonotype was found many times. The V call is TRBV20-1, the J call TRBJ1-1; D is unclear. Between the trimmed V and J ends, which lost 3 bases and 0 bases, there was a span of 14 bases. Germline V lookup: CDR1 DFQATT, CDR2 SNEGSKA (reference sequence). This CDR3 comprises 15 residues. CDR3: CSARGGRGLNTEAFF. The CDR3 DNA is TGCAGTGCTAGGGGCGGACGGGGATTGAACACTGAAGCTTTCTTT.

This chain joins TRBV28 and TRBJ2-1; D uncertain. The CDR3 is 16 amino acids. V lost 3 bases, J lost 0 bases, and 12 bases lay in between. Germline-derived CDR1 and CDR2 are MDHEN and SYDVKM. CDR3 amino acids: CASSFNPVSSYNEQFF. For the CDR3, the DNA is TGTGCCAGCAGTTTTAACCCCGTCTCCTCCTACAATGAGCAGTTCTTC.

This clonotype was counted at least ten times. The rearrangement joins TRBV20-1 to TRBJ2-3; 8 positions agree with TRBD1. V lost 1 base and J lost 3; bases outside the gene matches: 6. Germline V gene sequence: CDR1 DFQATT, CDR2 SNEGSKA (reference sequence). The CDR3 loop spans 15 amino acids. The chain's CDR3 is CSARVSGGGTDTQYF. DNA for the CDR3: TGCAGTGCTAGAGTCTCAGGGGGCGGGACAGATACGCAGTATTTT.

V gene TRBV5-1 combines with J gene TRBJ1-5; a weak D match, TRBD1 (5 bases). This CDR3 has 15 residues. From germline, CDR1 is SGHRS and CDR2 YFSETQ. Trimming stripped 4 bases from V and 1 base from J, with 12 bases between. The CDR3 DNA sequence: TGCGCCAGCAGCCCAGGGACTTCCAGCAATCAGCCCCAGCATTTT. Translating it yields CASSPGTSSNQPQHF.

This clonotype has just a few counts. J is TRBJ2-4 and V is TRBV9; D gene uncertain. Trimming removed 0 bases at V and 6 bases at J, with 10 bases between. The CDR3 loop spans 14 amino acids. Germline-derived CDR1 and CDR2 are SGDLS and YYNGEE. CDR3 nucleotides: TGTGCCAGCAGCGTAGGGGCAGCGATAAACATTCAGTACTTC. Protein sequence: CASSVGAAINIQYF.

The CDR3 spells CASSPNNRGSTDTQYF. CDR3 in DNA: TGTGCCAGCAGCCCCAACAACCGAGGGAGCACAGATACGCAGTATTTT. V gene TRBV5-6 combines with J gene TRBJ2-3; D might be TRBD2 (5 bases). V was trimmed by 4 bases and J by 0 bases, leaving 15 bases between them. The CDR3 length is 16 residues. The germline V gene has CDR1 SGHDT and CDR2 YYEEEE.

V gene TRBV6-1 combines with J gene TRBJ1-5, with TRBD1 as a possible D gene (6 bases). Germline loops: CDR1 MNHNS, CDR2 SASEGT. CDR3 size: 13 residues. V shed 2 bases and J shed 7 bases, with 9 bases lying between them. Written as DNA, the CDR3 is TGTGCCAGCAGTGAACTAGGGGGACAGCCCCAGCATTTT. Its translation is CASSELGGQPQHF.

This clonotype was seen a handful of times. The chain joins TRBV3-1 to TRBJ1-1; no firm D call. Trimming stripped 3 bases from V and 1 base from J, with 9 bases between. The germline CDR1 and CDR2 sequences are LGHDT and YNNKEL (reference sequence). This CDR3 spans 14 amino acids. Here the CDR3 reads CASSHAFGNTEAFF. DNA for the CDR3: TGTGCCAGCAGCCATGCATTTGGGAACACTGAAGCTTTCTTT.

This clonotype showed up many times. The chain joins TRBV6-6 to TRBJ2-3, with 7 bases matching TRBD1. After removal of 4 bases from V and 1 base from J, the junction contained 5 bases not matched to a gene. Germline lookup yields CDR1 MNHNY and CDR2 SVGAGI (reference sequence). This CDR3 has 15 residues. The CDR3 bases are TGTGCCAGCAGTTCCGGGACAGCGGGCACAGATACGCAGTATTTT. This sequence encodes CASSSGTAGTDTQYF.

The genes are TRBV4-2 and TRBJ1-6; no clear D gene. Looked up from germline, CDR1 is LGHNA and CDR2 is YNFKEQ. The CDR3 extends over 12 amino acids. V was pared by 3 bases and J by 12 bases, with 9 bases between. Here the CDR3 reads CASSQISEPLHF. The DNA for the CDR3 is TGTGCCAGCAGCCAGATAAGTGAACCCCTCCACTTT.

This clonotype has ten or more counts. V is TRBV6-5 and J is TRBJ1-1; the D is unclear. Germline assignment: CDR1 MNHEY and CDR2 SVGAGI. This CDR3 is built from 13 residues. Trimming took off 2 bases at V and 7 bases at J, with 11 bases between the two ends. The CDR3 spells CASSYANEDEAFF. The CDR3 DNA follows: TGTGCCAGCAGTTACGCAAACGAAGATGAAGCTTTCTTT.

This clonotype appeared many times. V usage is TRBV7-2 and J usage is TRBJ2-5; TRBD2 matches at 12 bases. In germline, CDR1 is SGHTA, CDR2 FQGNSA. This CDR3 region has 19 residues. Trimming at V came to 2 bases and at J to 5 bases, leaving 15 bases not matched to a gene. In DNA form, the CDR3 reads TGTGCCAGCAGCTTAACCGCTGCGCTAGCGGGGGGGCTTAGGGAGACCCAGTACTTC. Protein sequence: CASSLTAALAGGLRETQYF.

J is TRBJ2-7 and V is TRBV2; D is unresolved. This CDR3 contains 11 residues. The V gene's germline CDR1 is SNHLY and CDR2 FYNNEI. V lost 6 bases to trimming and J lost 2 bases, with 5 bases between them. The CDR3 loop is CASSPTYEQYF. The CDR3 DNA follows: TGTGCCAGCAGCCCTACCTACGAGCAGTACTTC.

This clonotype was picked up many times. The chain is built from TRBV6-1 and TRBJ1-2, with D maybe TRBD1 (5 bases). CDR1 is MNHNS and CDR2 is SASEGT in the germline V gene. V lost 4 bases to trimming and J lost 3 bases, with 12 bases between them. CDR3 length: 14 amino acids. The CDR3 region is CASSALTAYYGYTF. For the CDR3, the DNA is TGTGCCAGCAGTGCCCTGACAGCATACTATGGCTACACCTTC.

This clonotype turned up a few times. The gene calls are TRBV6-5 and TRBJ2-6; D unclear. This CDR3 is 13 amino acids long. The V end was cut by 3 bases, the J end by 3 bases, with 3 bases between. Germline CDR1 MNHEY, CDR2 SVGAGI. CDR3 region: CASSYGGANVLTF. For the CDR3, the DNA is TGTGCCAGCAGTTATGGTGGGGCCAACGTCCTGACTTTC.

This chain connects TRBV28 to TRBJ1-1; D not resolved. The CDR3 consists of 13 residues. With 5 bases removed from V and 1 base from J, the gap between germline ends came to 8 bases. The V gene's germline CDR1 is MDHEN and CDR2 SYDVKM. CDR3 in DNA: TGTGCCAGCAGTGGGTCTCCGAACACTGAAGCTTTCTTT. Translation gives CASSGSPNTEAFF. Combining the CDR3 with reference TRBV28 and TRBJ1-1 gives the whole variable domain DVKVTQSSRYLVKRTGEKVFLECVQDMDHENMFWYRQDPGLGLRLIYFSYDVKMKEKGDIPEGYSVSREKKERFSLILESASTNQTSMYLCASSGSPNTEAFFGQGTRLTVV.

This clonotype has a handful of counts. This chain uses TRBV6-1 with TRBJ2-7, with D hard to call. The CDR3 totals 16 residues. The V end was cut by 6 bases, the J end by 3 bases, with 21 bases between. Germline assignment: CDR1 MNHNS and CDR2 SASEGT. The CDR3 bases are TGTGCCAGCAGGGATAACCGGGCCGCAAGACACTACGAGCAGTACTTC. It encodes CASRDNRAARHYEQYF.

This clonotype was observed a few times. The chain joins TRBV20-1 to TRBJ2-3; weak D call: TRBD2 (7 bases). Germline CDR1 DFQATT, CDR2 SNEGSKA (reference sequence). This CDR3 has 16 residues. Trimming shortened V by 0 bases and J by 2 bases, and 15 bases separated the two germline ends. The CDR3 reads CSARDRAGATTDTQYF. CDR3 in DNA: TGCAGTGCTAGAGATAGGGCGGGGGCCACCACAGATACGCAGTATTTT.

This clonotype was seen a few times. The chain employs TRBV6-5 and TRBJ2-7, with D tentatively TRBD1 or TRBD2 (6 bases each). Trimming removed 5 bases at V and 4 bases at J, with 12 bases between. The CDR3 is 13 amino acids. Per the germline V gene, CDR1 is MNHEY and CDR2 is SVGAGI. The CDR3 is CASSERGDYEQYF. The CDR3 DNA follows: TGTGCCAGCAGTGAAAGGGGGGATTACGAGCAGTACTTC.

This clonotype was counted many times. This chain uses TRBV12-3 or TRBV12-4 with TRBJ2-1; 8 nucleotides align to TRBD1. J gave up 9 bases and V 6 bases, and 10 bases lay outside the gene matches. There are 14 residues in the CDR3. CDR3 amino acids: CASSPGQGWGEQFF. Written as DNA, the CDR3 is TGTGCCAGCAGCCCCGGACAGGGTTGGGGTGAGCAGTTCTTC.

The rearrangement uses TRBV20-1 and TRBJ2-1, with a tentative D call TRBD2 (7 bases). V lost 4 bases to trimming and J lost 5 bases, with 18 bases between them. Germline CDR1 and CDR2: DFQATT and SNEGSKA (reference sequence). CDR3 length: 15 residues. The DNA of the CDR3 is TGCAGTGCTACCTCTACGGGGGGCCCACACAATGAGCAGTTCTTC. This codes for CSATSTGGPHNEQFF.

This clonotype was seen at least ten times. This chain connects TRBV7-2 to TRBJ1-1; D ambiguous. The CDR3 loop spans 15 amino acids. Trimming took off 2 bases at V and 1 base at J, with 11 bases between the two ends. The germline CDR1 and CDR2 sequences are SGHTA and FQGNSA. This chain's CDR3 is CASSLTLGPNTEAFF. The DNA for the CDR3 is TGTGCCAGCAGCTTAACTCTTGGGCCGAACACTGAAGCTTTCTTT.

This clonotype has a handful of counts. This rearrangement joins TRBV15 to TRBJ1-5, with D hard to call. V lost 0 bases, J lost 3 bases, and 0 bases lay in between. The CDR3 totals 12 residues. Germline CDR1 is LNHNV and CDR2 is YYDKDF (reference sequence). The CDR3, as DNA: TGTGCCACCAGCAGAGACAATCAGCCCCAGCATTTT. Amino acid sequence: CATSRDNQPQHF.

This clonotype was counted once. V gene TRBV15 combines with J gene TRBJ1-1, with 7 bases identical to TRBD1. V was pared by 2 bases and J by 3 bases, with 0 bases of the junction left unmatched. CDR1 is LNHNV and CDR2 is YYDKDF in the germline V gene (reference sequence). The CDR3 sequence is 13 residues long. In DNA, the CDR3 is TGTGCCACCAGCAGACAGGGGGACACTGAAGCTTTCTTT. Its translation: CATSRQGDTEAFF.

This chain connects TRBV20-1 to TRBJ1-2; possible D gene TRBD1, 5 bases. Trimming cost V 6 bases and J 8 bases, with 10 bases left between them. CDR1 and CDR2 (germline): DFQATT, SNEGSKA (reference sequence). This CDR3 has 10 amino acids. The CDR3 coding sequence is TGCAGTGCAGAAAGGGGAGGCTACACCTTC. As protein: CSAERGGYTF.

The V and J genes are TRBV3-1 and TRBJ2-1, with a weak D call TRBD1 (6 bases). Germline CDR1 and CDR2: LGHDT and YNNKEL (reference sequence). This CDR3 has 15 amino acids. The V and J ends lost 4 bases and 0 bases respectively, with 10 bases between them. The CDR3 DNA reads TGTGCCAGCAGCCCGACAGGCGACTCCTACAATGAGCAGTTCTTC. The encoded protein is CASSPTGDSYNEQFF.

This sequence joins TRBV4-3 and TRBJ2-2, with 11 positions matching TRBD2. The V gene end was trimmed by 1 base and the J gene end by 4 bases; junction bases not matched to a gene: 8. The CDR3 runs to 18 residues. Per germline, CDR1 LGHNA and CDR2 YSLEER. CDR3 DNA sequence: TGCGCCAGCAGCCAAGGCAATAGCGGGGGGGCCGGCACCGGGGAGCTGTTTTTT. Translated: CASSQGNSGGAGTGELFF.

V and J are TRBV14 and TRBJ1-6; a possible D gene is TRBD1 (6 bases). V was clipped by 4 bases and J by 6 bases, with 13 bases between them. The CDR3 totals 15 residues. Germline CDR1 is SGHDN and CDR2 is FVKESK. The CDR3 protein is CASSRGGGINSPLHF. The DNA for the CDR3 is TGTGCCAGCAGCCGAGGGGGAGGTATTAATTCACCCCTCCACTTT.